This TCR beta chain was profiled in a study of early stage breast cancer tumors. Across the study: Of fewer than 20 invasive breast tumors, more than ten were hormone receptor-positive, HER2-negative.

The CDR3 is 14 residues long. Germline CDR1 is MNHNY and CDR2 is SVGAGI (reference sequence). With 5 bases clipped from V and 5 bases from J, the junction kept 9 bases outside the gene matches. Blood replicates held 0.5 ug DNA, tumor or normal breast about 1.5 ug, two each. The assay was immunoSEQ multiplex PCR, and TCRdb's table has in-frame clones only and misses some. Of around 28,000 clones listed, about 70% are singletons. A single count supports this clone. The sequenced sample consisted of blood. V usage is TRBV6-6 and J usage is TRBJ2-7; 7 bases are shared with TRBD1. The receptor's source is a person aged 45-65 years with breast cancer. The CDR3 is CASSDRTGPNEQYF. The CDR3 DNA is TGTGCCAGCAGTGATCGGACAGGCCCCAACGAGCAGTACTTC.